Each of the 20 T cell receptor beta chains below was sequenced from the same sample in a study of cytomegalovirus exposure and HLA in healthy donors (dated by TCRdb to 2017 to 2019). The method behind the library was the immunoSEQ multiplex PCR assay. For the multiplex PCR, a mixture combining 60 forward primers for TCR Vbeta segments and 13 reverse primers for TCR Jbeta segments was used. Drawn from immuneACCESS, this table holds only the in-frame rearrangements with V and J called that TCRdb kept. Clones are partly lost; checked studies trace under half to an unresolved V gene and leave the rest unexplained. Counted in this sample were 150,000 to 200,000 clones; 81% of them appeared once. The top ten clonotypes cover about 1.8% of the sample. Sequencing was carried out using PBMCs. Every receptor here comes from a man younger than 30 in good health and CMV-seronegative.

This clone has a single count. The chain uses TRBV7-9 and TRBJ1-2; D not resolved. V lost 3 bases, J lost 0 bases, and 8 bases lay in between. CDR1 and CDR2 from the germline V gene are SEHNR and FQNEAQ (reference sequence). This CDR3 has 14 amino acids. CDR3: CASSFGVANYGYTF. The CDR3 DNA reads as TGTGCCAGCAGCTTCGGGGTGGCTAACTATGGCTACACCTTC.

This clone was counted only a few times. The chain carries TRBV11-2 and TRBJ2-3; 7 bases fit TRBD1. CDR1 and CDR2 (germline): SGHAT, FQNNGV. The V gene end was trimmed by 4 bases and the J gene end by 1 base; junction bases not matched to a gene: 11. CDR3 length: 17 residues. The CDR3 DNA reads TGTGCCAGCAGCTCGAGTACGACAGGGCAAGGCACAGATACGCAGTATTTT. Protein: CASSSSTTGQGTDTQYF.

This clone came up a few times. The chain uses TRBV6-6 and TRBJ1-6; D possibly corresponds to TRBD1 (5 bases). The CDR3 contains 16 residues. The germline V and J ends were trimmed by 5 bases and 7 bases, with 18 bases remaining between them. Germline-derived CDR1 and CDR2 are MNHNY and SVGAGI (reference sequence). CDR3 sequence: CASSLPSLGGNSPLHF. CDR3 nucleotides: TGTGCCAGCAGTCTCCCTTCACTCGGGGGAAATTCACCCCTCCACTTT.

The genes are TRBV6-5 and TRBJ1-1, with D perhaps TRBD1 (5 bases). V lost 7 bases and J 1 base, leaving 16 bases between the germline ends. The CDR3 is made up of 15 amino acids. The germline V gene encodes CDR1 MNHEY and CDR2 SVGAGI. In nucleotides, the CDR3 is TGTGCCAGCACCGGAATAGGGGAGGGGAACACTGAAGCTTTCTTT. It yields the protein CASTGIGEGNTEAFF.

The J gene is TRBJ1-1, the V gene TRBV4-1; 8 bases are shared with TRBD1. The junction had 9 bases not matched to a gene; V was cut back by 1 base and J by 5 bases. This CDR3 has 16 residues. Germline-derived CDR1 and CDR2 are MGHRA and YSYEKL. The CDR3 bases are TGCGCCAGCAGCCAAGGGCGGACAGGGCTAAAAACTGAAGCTTTCTTT. This sequence encodes CASSQGRTGLKTEAFF.

The chain is built from TRBV6-1 and TRBJ1-1; D is perhaps TRBD1 (5 bases). Germline V lookup: CDR1 MNHNS, CDR2 SASEGT. The length of the CDR3 is 13 residues. V dropped 3 bases and J dropped 10 bases, with 15 bases sitting between them. This CDR3 is CASSEEGAGGAFF. The DNA of the CDR3 is TGTGCCAGCAGTGAGGAGGGCGCGGGGGGAGCTTTCTTT.

This chain connects TRBV7-9 to TRBJ2-3; 12 nucleotides align to TRBD2. Trimming took 2 bases from V and 2 from J; bases not matched to a gene: 2. This CDR3 has 16 amino acids. Germline values: CDR1 SEHNR, CDR2 FQNEAQ (reference sequence). As DNA, the CDR3 is TGTGCCAGCAGCTTACGACTAGCGGGGGCCACAGATACGCAGTATTTT. Its translation: CASSLRLAGATDTQYF.

V and J are TRBV5-1 and TRBJ2-5; TRBD2 aligns across 11 bases. After removal of 4 bases from V and 0 bases from J, the junction contained 2 bases not matched to a gene. CDR3 length: 15 amino acids. CDR1 is SGHRS, CDR2 YFSETQ, per germline. As DNA, the CDR3 is TGCGCCAGCAGCATTAGCGGGAGGGACCAAGAGACCCAGTACTTC. It translates to CASSISGRDQETQYF.

The rearrangement links TRBV19 to TRBJ2-3; 9 bases map to TRBD2. The CDR3 is 18 amino acids. Germline V gene sequence: CDR1 LNHDA, CDR2 SQIVND (reference sequence). The J segment lost 0 bases and the V segment lost 3 bases, leaving 10 bases of the junction unmatched. CDR3 in DNA: TGTGCCAGTAGTATGTCCAGCGGGAGGAGAACTAGCACAGATACGCAGTATTTT. Residues: CASSMSSGRRTSTDTQYF. Using reference TRBV19 and TRBJ2-3 for the parts outside the CDR3, the full variable domain is DGGITQSPKYLFRKEGQNVTLSCEQNLNHDAMYWYRQDPGQGLRLIYYSQIVNDFQKGDIAEGYSVSREKKESFPLTVTSAQKNPTAFYLCASSMSSGRRTSTDTQYFGPGTRLTVL.

The CDR3 loop is CASSLETGTGVAGELFF. The CDR3 nucleotides read TGTGCCAGCAGTTTAGAAACCGGGACAGGGGTTGCCGGGGAGCTGTTTTTT. J is TRBJ2-2 and V is TRBV27; 10 positions agree with TRBD1. CDR3 length equals 17 residues. The ends lost 2 bases at V and 6 bases at J; junction bases unmatched: 9. In germline, CDR1 is MNHEY, CDR2 SMNVEV (reference sequence).

This clone was seen a single time. This rearrangement joins TRBV9 to TRBJ2-1; 14 bases line up with TRBD2. The length of the CDR3 is 19 residues. Germline V CDR1 and CDR2: SGDLS, YYNGEE. The V gene end was trimmed by 3 bases and the J gene end by 10 bases; junction bases not matched to a gene: 18. CDR3 nucleotide sequence: TGTGCCAGCAGCGGGGGGGGGACTAGCGGGAGCCTGGCCAGGGGGGAGCAGTTCTTC. Amino acids: CASSGGGTSGSLARGEQFF.

Worth noting for this clone: Other DNA sequences from this sample encode an identical CDR3 as well. The V call is TRBV9, the J call TRBJ2-7; 7 nucleotides agree with TRBD2. Germline trimming cut 0 bases from V and 2 bases from J; bases unmatched to any gene: 5. Germline V gives CDR1 SGDLS, CDR2 YYNGEE. The CDR3 sequence is 15 residues long. The CDR3 protein is CASSVETGGPYEQYF. The CDR3 DNA reads TGTGCCAGCAGCGTAGAGACGGGAGGACCCTACGAGCAGTACTTC.

The chain carries TRBV7-2 and TRBJ2-3, with TRBD1 matching 9 bases. Germline-derived CDR1 and CDR2 are SGHTA and FQGNSA. The CDR3 has 15 residues. V dropped 5 bases and J dropped 3; count of bases not matched to a gene: 6. The CDR3 nucleotides are TGTGCCAGCAGCCAACGGGGACAGGGAACAGATACGCAGTATTTT. The encoded protein is CASSQRGQGTDTQYF.

V and J are TRBV27 and TRBJ2-5; 9 bases are a match to TRBD2. V lost 5 bases, J lost 0 bases, and 7 bases stayed unmatched. Germline V gene lookup returns CDR1 MNHEY and CDR2 SMNVEV (reference sequence). The CDR3 has 16 residues. The CDR3 nucleotides are TGTGCCAGCAGTCCCCGGGTAGCGGGGGACCAAGAGACCCAGTACTTC. This codes for CASSPRVAGDQETQYF.

This clone has just a few counts. V usage is TRBV9 and J usage is TRBJ1-1, with 10 bases identical to TRBD1. Germline V gene sequence: CDR1 SGDLS, CDR2 YYNGEE. This CDR3 region has 15 residues. J was trimmed by 4 bases and V by 0 bases; bases with no gene match: 3. This CDR3 is CASSVGGQGVTEAFF. The DNA of the CDR3 is TGTGCCAGCAGCGTAGGTGGACAGGGGGTCACTGAAGCTTTCTTT.

This chain links TRBV6-1 with TRBJ2-7; 9 positions match TRBD2. CDR1 is MNHNS and CDR2 is SASEGT in the germline V gene. The trim removed 6 bases at V and 4 bases at J, leaving 7 bases unmatched. This CDR3 has 14 amino acids. CDR3 bases: TGTGCCAGCAGCGAACCGGGACTAGCATACGAGCAGTACTTC. This translates into CASSEPGLAYEQYF.

The gene calls are TRBV27 and TRBJ2-7; D might be TRBD1 (6 bases). The V gene's germline CDR1 is MNHEY and CDR2 SMNVEV (reference sequence). The V end was cut by 6 bases, the J end by 0 bases, with 12 bases between. This CDR3 region has 14 residues. The CDR3 coding sequence is TGTGCCAGCAGATATACAGGGACCTCCTACGAGCAGTACTTC. Amino acid sequence: CASRYTGTSYEQYF.

This chain joins TRBV7-9 and TRBJ1-3, with 8 nucleotides matching TRBD1. Germline V gene lookup returns CDR1 SEHNR and CDR2 FQNEAQ (reference sequence). The J segment lost 2 bases and the V segment lost 5 bases, leaving 8 bases of the junction unmatched. This CDR3 contains 16 residues. The CDR3 bases are TGTGCCAGCAGCCCCTGGGACAGGCGGACTGGAAACACCATATATTTT. This sequence encodes CASSPWDRRTGNTIYF.

The V gene is TRBV7-8, the J gene TRBJ1-6; TRBD1 matches 7 bases. J lost 7 bases, V lost 7 bases, and 4 bases had no gene match. The CDR3 is 13 residues long. CDR1 is SGHVS, CDR2 FQNEAQ, per germline. CDR3 in DNA: TGTGCCAGCACCGGACAGGAAAATTCACCCCTCCACTTT. Its translation: CASTGQENSPLHF.

This chain uses TRBV19 with TRBJ1-1; TRBD1 matches 8 bases. J lost 2 bases, V lost 7 bases, and 6 bases had no gene match. The CDR3 has 14 amino acids. CDR1 is LNHDA, CDR2 SQIVND, per germline (reference sequence). CDR3 DNA sequence: TGTGCCAGTAAAGGGACAGGTGTCAACACTGAAGCTTTCTTT. This translates into CASKGTGVNTEAFF.